A single sample gave rise to the 31 T cell receptor beta chains below, sequenced in a study of cytomegalovirus exposure and HLA in healthy donors. Primers: 60 Vbeta forward and 13 Jbeta reverse. Clones were read by immunoSEQ multiplex PCR, and TCRdb kept only the in-frame ones, dropping some. The repertoire has fewer than 200,000 clones, around four fifths of them found once; the top ten carry around 10%. Input material: PBMCs. Receptor source: a man aged 45-65 years in good health and CMV-seropositive.

CDR3 residues: CASSEVASGGNNEQFF. The DNA of the CDR3 is TGTGCCAGCAGTGAAGTAGCTAGCGGGGGGAACAATGAGCAGTTCTTC. V is TRBV2 and J is TRBJ2-1, with TRBD2 identical over 11 bases. Germline V gene sequence: CDR1 SNHLY, CDR2 FYNNEI. The CDR3 has 16 amino acids. The V gene end was trimmed by 1 base and the J gene end by 5 bases; junction bases not matched to a gene: 4.

This sequence joins TRBV7-2 and TRBJ1-6; tentatively, D is TRBD1 (6 bases). The CDR3 is made up of 16 amino acids. Deletions cut 5 bases from V and 6 bases from J, with 17 bases between. Germline V gives CDR1 SGHTA, CDR2 FQGNSA. CDR3 bases: TGTGCCAGCAGCGCCATGCAGACAGGCATTAATTCACCCCTCCACTTT. Its protein product is CASSAMQTGINSPLHF. Supplemented by reference TRBV7-2 and TRBJ1-6, the full variable domain reads GAGVSQSPSNKVTEKGKDVELRCDPISGHTALYWYRQSLGQGLEFLIYFQGNSAPDKSGLPSDRFSAERTGGSVSTLTIQRTQQEDSAVYLCASSAMQTGINSPLHFGNGTRLTVT.

This clone appeared a few times. This sequence joins TRBV28 and TRBJ2-2; D is perhaps TRBD2 (6 bases). Per germline, CDR1 MDHEN and CDR2 SYDVKM. The CDR3 runs to 16 residues. V shed 6 bases and J shed 3 bases, with 17 bases lying between them. The DNA for the CDR3 is TGTGCCAGCAGCTTGAACGGGGGTATAGACACCGGGGAGCTGTTTTTT. Protein sequence: CASSLNGGIDTGELFF.

This sequence joins TRBV4-2 and TRBJ2-2; D uncertain. Per the germline V gene, CDR1 is LGHNA and CDR2 is YNFKEQ. This CDR3 spans 13 amino acids. V lost 8 bases and J lost 0, with 7 bases in between. The CDR3 bases are TGTGCCAGCCGTCACACGAACACCGGGGAGCTGTTTTTT. Its translation: CASRHTNTGELFF.

The chain carries TRBV28 and TRBJ1-6; the D gene is possibly TRBD1 (5 bases). The CDR3 runs to 16 residues. The V end lost 2 bases, the J end lost 0 bases, and 8 bases lay between the germline ends. Germline V gene lookup returns CDR1 MDHEN and CDR2 SYDVKM. The CDR3: CASSLQGYSYNSPLHF. The CDR3 bases are TGTGCCAGCAGTTTACAGGGATACTCCTATAATTCACCCCTCCACTTT.

The J gene is TRBJ1-2, the V gene TRBV28, with D tentatively TRBD1 (6 bases). The length of the CDR3 is 17 residues. Per the germline V gene, CDR1 is MDHEN and CDR2 is SYDVKM. V gave up 2 bases and J gave up 2 bases, with 18 bases separating them. The chain's CDR3 is CASSLPRGQYPNYGYTF. The CDR3 bases are TGTGCCAGCAGTTTACCCAGGGGCCAGTACCCCAACTATGGCTACACCTTC.

The chain has TRBV4-1 and TRBJ1-3; no firm D call. Trimming took off 0 bases at V and 9 bases at J, with 15 bases between the two ends. The CDR3 has 15 residues. Germline V gene sequence: CDR1 MGHRA, CDR2 YSYEKL. This CDR3 reads CASSQDYRSLGTIYF. The CDR3 nucleotides are TGCGCCAGCAGCCAAGACTACCGGAGCCTGGGCACCATATATTTT.

The chain uses TRBV28 and TRBJ1-4; the match to TRBD1 covers 8 bases. CDR1 is MDHEN, CDR2 SYDVKM, per germline. Germline trimming cut 7 bases from V and 4 bases from J; bases unmatched to any gene: 11. The CDR3 spans 16 residues. CDR3 region: CASMFAGGQNNEKLFF. Written as DNA, the CDR3 is TGTGCCAGCATGTTTGCAGGGGGCCAGAATAATGAAAAACTGTTTTTT.

The V call is TRBV2, the J call TRBJ1-3, with a possible D match to TRBD1 (6 bases). The CDR3 consists of 15 residues. Trimming took off 6 bases at V and 1 base at J, with 13 bases between the two ends. Germline-derived CDR1 and CDR2 are SNHLY and FYNNEI. The CDR3 sequence is CASRRTGRSGNTIYF. The CDR3 region has the DNA TGTGCCAGCAGGAGAACAGGGCGTTCTGGAAACACCATATATTTT.

V is TRBV5-1 and J is TRBJ1-1; no clear D. V shed 2 bases and J shed 2 bases, with 10 bases lying between them. The CDR3 sequence is 14 residues long. Germline V gene sequence: CDR1 SGHRS, CDR2 YFSETQ. CDR3 nucleotides: TGCGCCAGCAGCTTTGGCAGTCTTAACACTGAAGCTTTCTTT. Encoded protein: CASSFGSLNTEAFF.

The chain is built from TRBV5-5 and TRBJ1-1, with TRBD1 as a possible D gene (6 bases). This CDR3 has 13 residues. The germline V gene has CDR1 SGHKS and CDR2 YYEKEE (reference sequence). Trimming took off 4 bases at V and 5 bases at J, with 12 bases between the two ends. CDR3 nucleotide sequence: TGTGCCAGCAGCCAACAGGGAGATACTGAAGCTTTCTTT. Translating gives CASSQQGDTEAFF.

This clone is a singleton in its sample. This chain links TRBV5-1 with TRBJ2-2, with D tentatively TRBD2 (6 bases). V dropped 10 bases and J dropped 0 bases, with 13 bases sitting between them. CDR3 length equals 14 residues. Germline CDR1 and CDR2: SGHRS and YFSETQ. The CDR3 DNA reads TGCGCCTGCCAATGGGGGGCGAACACCGGGGAGCTGTTTTTT. Encoded protein: CACQWGANTGELFF.

This chain joins TRBV5-6 and TRBJ2-1; 7 nucleotides match TRBD1. J was trimmed by 5 bases and V by 4 bases; bases with no gene match: 6. The CDR3 is 14 residues long. From germline, CDR1 is SGHDT and CDR2 YYEEEE. The CDR3 is CASSPITGDNEQFF. The CDR3 DNA sequence: TGTGCCAGCAGCCCTATAACAGGGGACAATGAGCAGTTCTTC.

CDR3 region: CASSQAESQGAFGTYEQYF. The CDR3 DNA is TGTGCCAGCAGCCAAGCAGAGAGTCAGGGGGCCTTTGGGACCTACGAGCAGTACTTC. This rearrangement joins TRBV4-2 to TRBJ2-7; 8 bases are shared with TRBD1. Trimming cost V 1 base and J 2 bases; bases outside gene matches: 16. This CDR3 contains 19 residues. The V gene's germline CDR1 is LGHNA and CDR2 YNFKEQ.

J is TRBJ1-2 and V is TRBV30, with TRBD1 matching 8 bases. V was pared by 4 bases and J by 4 bases, with 5 bases of the junction left unmatched. The CDR3 is made up of 13 amino acids. CDR1 and CDR2 (germline): GTSNPN, SVGIG (reference sequence). The CDR3 DNA follows: TGTGCCTGGACCTCGGACAGGGCCTATGGCTACACCTTC. Translated: CAWTSDRAYGYTF.

This clone was detected a few times. The J gene is TRBJ1-1, the V gene TRBV29-1, with D perhaps TRBD1 (6 bases). The CDR3 totals 12 residues. The germline V gene has CDR1 SQVTM and CDR2 ANQGSEA. Trimming took 5 bases from V and 5 from J, leaving 12 bases between them. CDR3 in amino acids: CSVQGQTTEAFF. The DNA of the CDR3 is TGCAGCGTTCAAGGACAGACAACTGAAGCTTTCTTT.

The chain has TRBV7-2 and TRBJ2-7; 10 positions agree with TRBD1. The CDR3 covers 15 residues. From germline, CDR1 is SGHTA and CDR2 FQGNSA. V gave up 5 bases and J gave up 2 bases; unmatched junction bases: 6. CDR3 region: CASSPRDRGTYEQYF. The CDR3 DNA follows: TGTGCCAGCAGCCCCCGGGACAGGGGAACCTACGAGCAGTACTTC.

CDR3 protein: CASASGTGTNSPLHF. In DNA form, the CDR3 reads TGTGCAAGCGCCTCCGGAACAGGAACTAATTCACCCCTCCACTTT. The gene calls are TRBV6-5 and TRBJ1-6; maybe TRBD1 (5 bases). This CDR3 is built from 15 residues. Germline V CDR1 and CDR2: MNHEY, SVGAGI.

The V and J genes are TRBV7-2 and TRBJ2-7; 9 bases fit TRBD2. With 5 bases clipped from V and 4 bases from J, the junction kept 9 bases outside the gene matches. Germline CDR1 SGHTA, CDR2 FQGNSA. The CDR3 is made up of 15 amino acids. The CDR3 DNA follows: TGTGCCAGCAGCCTTCGCGGGGGGGCTTTTTACGAGCAGTACTTC. Its translation: CASSLRGGAFYEQYF.

Turning to this clone: Other DNA sequences of this sample code for an identical CDR3. The chain combines TRBV5-1 with TRBJ2-7; 9 nucleotides match TRBD2. Trimming removed 2 bases from V and 4 bases from J; junction bases left unmatched: 7. Germline CDR1 is SGHRS and CDR2 is YFSETQ. There are 15 residues in the CDR3. CDR3 nucleotide sequence: TGCGCCAGCAGCTTAACAGCGGGGGGAGGTTACGAGCAGTACTTC. As protein: CASSLTAGGGYEQYF.

The gene calls are TRBV2 and TRBJ2-2, with D tentatively TRBD1 (6 bases). Trimming took 8 bases from V and 0 from J, leaving 10 bases between them. The CDR3 totals 14 residues. CDR1 and CDR2 from the germline V gene are SNHLY and FYNNEI. The DNA of the CDR3 is TGTGCCAGCGTACGGACAGCGAACACCGGGGAGCTGTTTTTT. Translated, it gives CASVRTANTGELFF.

The J gene is TRBJ1-2, the V gene TRBV5-6; D may be TRBD1 (5 bases). The CDR3 has 15 amino acids. Germline CDR1 and CDR2: SGHDT and YYEEEE. Trimming removed 0 bases from V and 2 bases from J, with 11 bases in between. The CDR3 bases are TGTGCCAGCAGCTTGGTGCGCGACAGCAACTATGGCTACACCTTC. Translating gives CASSLVRDSNYGYTF.

The chain has TRBV5-6 and TRBJ2-7; 7 bases are shared with TRBD1. The trim removed 1 base at V and 1 base at J, leaving 5 bases unmatched. Germline V gives CDR1 SGHDT, CDR2 YYEEEE. This CDR3 contains 15 residues. The CDR3 DNA follows: TGTGCCAGCAGCTTGAACAGGGGTATATCCTACGAGCAGTACTTC. As protein: CASSLNRGISYEQYF. The variable domain in full, with the rest retrieved from reference TRBV5-6 and TRBJ2-7, is DAGVTQSPTHLIKTRGQQVTLRCSPKSGHDTVSWYQQALGQGPQFIFQYYEEEERQRGNFPDRFSGHQFPNYSSELNVNALLLGDSALYLCASSLNRGISYEQYFGPGTRLTVT.

The chain has TRBV10-3 and TRBJ2-2, with 8 bases that match TRBD1. Germline CDR1 is ENHRY and CDR2 is SYGVKD. This CDR3 region has 15 residues. V lost 11 bases and J lost 8; bases outside the gene matches: 16. This CDR3 is CAASLDRGPTGELFF. The DNA for the CDR3 is TGTGCCGCCTCTCTCGACAGGGGTCCGACGGGGGAGCTGTTTTTT.

The chain joins TRBV19 to TRBJ2-2, with no clear D. Germline V gives CDR1 LNHDA, CDR2 SQIVND (reference sequence). The CDR3 consists of 12 residues. Trimming cost V 7 bases and J 2 bases, with 5 bases left between them. CDR3 amino acids: CASNLNTGELFF. CDR3 sequence (DNA): TGTGCCAGTAATTTAAACACCGGGGAGCTGTTTTTT.

This rearrangement joins TRBV4-3 to TRBJ2-2, with D unresolved. This CDR3 has 18 amino acids. Between the trimmed V and J ends, which lost 3 bases and 0 bases, there was a span of 17 bases. The germline gives CDR1 LGHNA, CDR2 YSLEER. The CDR3 DNA reads TGCGCCAGCAGCCAGGCGGTAAGCAGAGCCGCGAACACCGGGGAGCTGTTTTTT. Amino acid sequence: CASSQAVSRAANTGELFF.

The J gene is TRBJ2-7, the V gene TRBV5-4, with 9 bases matching TRBD1. Germline trimming cut 3 bases from V and 0 bases from J; bases unmatched to any gene: 4. The length of the CDR3 is 15 residues. Per germline, CDR1 SGHNT and CDR2 YYREEE (reference sequence). The CDR3 DNA follows: TGTGCCAGCAGCTCGGGACAGGGTACCTCCTACGAGCAGTACTTC. This translates into CASSSGQGTSYEQYF.

V and J are TRBV6-6 and TRBJ1-1; TRBD1 agrees at 7 bases. The CDR3 is 15 amino acids. J gave up 4 bases and V 4 bases, and 9 bases lay outside the gene matches. In germline, CDR1 is MNHNY, CDR2 SVGAGI (reference sequence). The CDR3 region is CASSSTDRASTEAFF. CDR3 DNA: TGTGCCAGCAGTTCGACTGACAGGGCGAGCACTGAAGCTTTCTTT.

The V call is TRBV7-9, the J call TRBJ2-7, with D possibly TRBD2 on 6 matching bases. The CDR3 consists of 12 residues. Trimming cost V 5 bases and J 7 bases, with 12 bases left between them. CDR1 is SEHNR, CDR2 FQNEAQ, per germline (reference sequence). The CDR3 DNA reads as TGTGCCAGCAGCCCCCGGGACTGGGAGCAGTACTTC. Protein product: CASSPRDWEQYF.

This clone was recorded a few times. The genes are TRBV6-1 and TRBJ1-2; 9 bases are a match to TRBD1. The length of the CDR3 is 15 residues. The germline CDR1 and CDR2 sequences are MNHNS and SASEGT. V was pared by 6 bases and J by 0 bases, with 5 bases of the junction left unmatched. Written as DNA, the CDR3 is TGTGCCAGCAGAGGAGGGACAGGGCCTAACTATGGCTACACCTTC. Translation gives CASRGGTGPNYGYTF.

The rearrangement links TRBV6-5 to TRBJ2-5, with D tentatively TRBD1 (5 bases). Trimming stripped 0 bases from V and 4 bases from J, with 12 bases between. This CDR3 is 15 amino acids long. Per the germline V gene, CDR1 is MNHEY and CDR2 is SVGAGI. The CDR3 DNA is TGTGCCAGCAGTTACTCGGCCAGGGCCCTAGAGACCCAGTACTTC. Protein sequence: CASSYSARALETQYF.